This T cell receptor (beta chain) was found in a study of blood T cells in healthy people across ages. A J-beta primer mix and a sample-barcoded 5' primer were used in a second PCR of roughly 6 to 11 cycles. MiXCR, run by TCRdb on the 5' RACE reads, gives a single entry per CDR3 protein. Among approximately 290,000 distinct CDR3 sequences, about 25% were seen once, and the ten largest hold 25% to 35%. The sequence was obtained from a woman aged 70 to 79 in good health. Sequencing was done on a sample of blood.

This CDR3 is CSARDPGGSYNSPLHF. In DNA form, the CDR3 reads TGCAGTGCTAGAGATCCAGGGGGCTCCTATAATTCACCCCTCCACTTT. The J gene is TRBJ1-6, the V gene TRBV20-1; TRBD1 matches 7 bases. V shed 0 bases and J 0 bases; nucleotides not matched to a gene: 2. Germline lookup yields CDR1 DFQATT and CDR2 SNEGSKA (reference sequence). The length of the CDR3 is 16 residues.